The sequence of this T cell receptor (beta chain) was determined in a study of regulatory T cells in long-lasting Graves disease. Overall study: The study counted Graves' disease as persistent given over 5 years of antithyroid drugs and positive TSH receptor antibodies.

This clonotype was recorded many times. Time point in this sample: persistent/refractory GD, antithyroid drugs over 5 years with positive TRAb. The TCR library used RNA extracted from PBMCs. It was American Thyroid Association guidelines that determined Graves' disease diagnosis. Construction of the TCR beta libraries employed iRepertoire HTBI primers in conjunction with Arm-PCR of CDR3 regions. MiXCR was run by TCRdb on the multiplex PCR reads, yielding one entry per CDR3 protein. The repertoire holds 350,000 to 450,000 distinct CDR3 sequences, with about 23% as singletons. V gave up 3 bases and J gave up 0 bases, with 13 bases separating them. The CDR3 runs 15 residues. Germline V gene sequence: CDR1 SGDLS, CDR2 YYNGEE.

This specimen consisted of peripheral blood mononuclear cells (PBMCs), obtained when the disease was refractory, from a patient treated with antithyroid drugs. This TCR was sampled from a woman aged 40 to 49 with Graves disease. V usage is TRBV9 and J usage is TRBJ2-7; perhaps D is TRBD1 or TRBD2 (5 bases each). CDR3 sequence reads: CASSARDGHSYEQYF. DNA for the CDR3: TGTGCCAGCAGCGCACGGGACGGACACTCCTACGAGCAGTACTTC. Full variable domain (outside the CDR3, taken from reference TRBV9 and TRBJ2-7): DSGVTQTPKHLITATGQRVTLRCSPRSGDLSVYWYQQSLDQGLQFLIQYYNGEERAKGNILERFSAQQFPDLHSELNLSSLELGDSALYFCASSARDGHSYEQYFGPGTRLTVT.